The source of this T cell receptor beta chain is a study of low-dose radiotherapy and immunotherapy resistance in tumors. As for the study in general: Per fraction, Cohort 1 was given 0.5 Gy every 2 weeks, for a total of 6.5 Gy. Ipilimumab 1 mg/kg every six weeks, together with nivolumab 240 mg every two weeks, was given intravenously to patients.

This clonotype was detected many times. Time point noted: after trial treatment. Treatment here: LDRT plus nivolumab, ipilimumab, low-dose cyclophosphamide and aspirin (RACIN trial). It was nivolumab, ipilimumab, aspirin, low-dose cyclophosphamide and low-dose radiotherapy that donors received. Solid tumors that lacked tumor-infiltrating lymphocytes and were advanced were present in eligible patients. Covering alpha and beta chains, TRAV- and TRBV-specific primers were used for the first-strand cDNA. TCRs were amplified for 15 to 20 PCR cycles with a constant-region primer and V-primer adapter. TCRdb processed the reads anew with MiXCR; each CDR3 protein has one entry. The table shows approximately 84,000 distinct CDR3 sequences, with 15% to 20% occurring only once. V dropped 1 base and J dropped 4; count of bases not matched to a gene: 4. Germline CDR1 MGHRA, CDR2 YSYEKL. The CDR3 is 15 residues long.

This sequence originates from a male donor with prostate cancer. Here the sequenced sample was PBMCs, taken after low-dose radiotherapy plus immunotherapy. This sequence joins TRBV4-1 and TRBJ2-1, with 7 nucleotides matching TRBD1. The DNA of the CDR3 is TGCGCCAGCAGCCAAGGACAGGGATCGTACAATGAGCAGTTCTTC. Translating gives CASSQGQGSYNEQFF.